This TCR beta chain was sequenced for a study of T cell responses to AZD1222 COVID-19 vaccine. Produced via immunoSEQ multiplex PCR; TCRdb's table is partial and in-frame only. In the table there are roughly 150,000 clones, around four fifths of which are singletons. The germline CDR1 and CDR2 sequences are MDHEN and SYDVKM. The CDR3 has 15 residues. Trimming at V came to 4 bases and at J to 2 bases, leaving 5 bases not matched to a gene. This clone was counted once. Source: peripheral blood, taken on day 0 of AZD1222 vaccination. The J gene is TRBJ1-1, the V gene TRBV28; TRBD1 matches at 9 bases. This sequence was found in an adult in good health. CDR3 bases: TGTGCCAGCAGTTCGCCGGGACAGGGAAACACTGAAGCTTTCTTT. This sequence encodes CASSSPGQGNTEAFF.